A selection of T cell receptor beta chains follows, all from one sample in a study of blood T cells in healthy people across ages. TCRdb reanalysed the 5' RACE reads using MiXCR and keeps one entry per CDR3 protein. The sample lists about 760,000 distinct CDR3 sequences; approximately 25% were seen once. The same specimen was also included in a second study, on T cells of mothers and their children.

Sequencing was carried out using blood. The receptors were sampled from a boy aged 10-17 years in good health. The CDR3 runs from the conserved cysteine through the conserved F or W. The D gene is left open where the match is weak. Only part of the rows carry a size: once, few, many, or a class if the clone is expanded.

CASSPNRGVSYEQYF	TGTGCCAGCAGTCCTAACAGGGGAGTAAGCTACGAGCAGTACTTC	TRBV3-1	TRBJ2-7	TRBD1	-	15
CSASALAETYEQYF	TGCAGTGCTAGTGCCCTAGCGGAAACCTACGAGCAGTACTTC	TRBV20-1	TRBJ2-7	TRBD2	-	14
CASTGTDAFEQYF	TGTGCCAGCACCGGGACAGACGCGTTCGAGCAGTACTTC	TRBV2	TRBJ2-7	TRBD1	-	13
CASSLGAGANSYEQYF	TGTGCCAGCAGCTTGGGAGCGGGTGCCAATTCATACGAGCAGTACTTC	TRBV5-6	TRBJ2-7	-	few	16
CASSLAGGPDAFSTDTQYF	TGTGCCAGCAGTTTAGCGGGAGGTCCGGACGCCTTTAGCACAGATACGCAGTATTTT	TRBV28	TRBJ2-3	TRBD2	-	19
CAISGSPFPQSSGANVLTF	TGTGCCATCAGTGGATCCCCGTTCCCCCAAAGCTCTGGGGCCAACGTCCTGACTTTC	TRBV10-3	TRBJ2-6	-	few	19
CASSSNSYGYTF	TGTGCCAGCAGCTCGAACAGCTATGGCTACACCTTC	TRBV7-9	TRBJ1-2	-	few	12
CASHPRLQETQYF	TGTGCCAGCCACCCACGCCTCCAAGAGACCCAGTACTTC	TRBV6-5	TRBJ2-5	-	-	13
CSAEVDTQYF	TGCAGCGCCGAGGTAGATACGCAGTATTTT	TRBV29-1	TRBJ2-3	-	-	10
CASGQEPYEQYF	TGTGCCAGCGGCCAGGAACCCTACGAGCAGTACTTC	TRBV7-2	TRBJ2-7	-	few	12
CSARDGGSPYGYTF	TGCAGTGCTAGAGATGGGGGGTCCCCCTATGGCTACACCTTC	TRBV20-1	TRBJ1-2	-	-	14
CSARALAGAYNEQFF	TGCAGTGCTAGAGCACTAGCGGGGGCCTACAATGAGCAGTTCTTC	TRBV20-1	TRBJ2-1	TRBD2	-	15
CASSLTFMTYNEQFF	TGCGCCAGCAGCTTAACCTTTATGACATACAATGAGCAGTTCTTC	TRBV5-1	TRBJ2-1	-	-	15
CASSPDNGYNEQFF	TGTGCCAGCAGTCCGGACAATGGGTACAATGAGCAGTTCTTC	TRBV27	TRBJ2-1	-	few	14
CSVAPGGGAYNEQFF	TGCAGCGTTGCCCCGGGGGGGGGCGCCTACAATGAGCAGTTCTTC	TRBV29-1	TRBJ2-1	TRBD2	few	15
CASSLYGTGEDYGYTF	TGTGCCAGCAGTTTATATGGGACAGGGGAGGACTATGGCTACACCTTC	TRBV27	TRBJ1-2	TRBD1	few	16
CASSRLGGVNTEAFF	TGTGCCAGCAGTCGACTCGGGGGGGTGAACACTGAAGCTTTCTTT	TRBV12-3/TRBV12-4	TRBJ1-1	-	-	15
CSVYTGATGELFF	TGCAGCGTATACACAGGGGCCACCGGGGAGCTGTTTTTT	TRBV29-1	TRBJ2-2	TRBD1	-	13
CASTLRLSYEQYF	TGTGCCAGCACCTTACGATTATCCTACGAGCAGTACTTC	TRBV7-8	TRBJ2-7	-	-	13
CASSETGGPYEQYF	TGCGCCAGCAGCGAGACAGGGGGCCCCTACGAGCAGTACTTC	TRBV5-1	TRBJ2-7	TRBD1	-	14
CASIPWGGMYQETQYF	TGTGCCAGCATCCCCTGGGGGGGGATGTACCAAGAGACCCAGTACTTC	TRBV21-1	TRBJ2-5	-	-	16
CASSFLREEETQYF	TGTGCCAGCAGTTTTCTGCGGGAGGAGGAGACCCAGTACTTC	TRBV28	TRBJ2-5	TRBD2	few	14
CASSLYGTGAPGELFF	TGTGCTAGCAGCTTATACGGGACAGGGGCCCCCGGGGAGCTGTTTTTT	TRBV7-7	TRBJ2-2	TRBD1	few	16
CSVAGTSGRVSTDTQYF	TGCAGCGTGGCCGGGACTAGCGGGAGGGTTAGCACAGATACGCAGTATTTT	TRBV29-1	TRBJ2-3	TRBD2	few	17
CASSLWDRYNEQFF	TGTGCCAGCAGTTTATGGGACCGCTACAATGAGCAGTTCTTC	TRBV28	TRBJ2-1	-	few	14
CASSQGGGVTPTDTQYF	TGCGCCAGCAGCCAAGGTGGGGGGGTAACCCCCACAGATACGCAGTATTTT	TRBV4-1	TRBJ2-3	TRBD2	-	17
CASSRRAQGGPLDGQFF	TGTGCCAGCTCCCGTAGGGCCCAGGGAGGGCCACTGGATGGGCAGTTCTTC	TRBV7-9	TRBJ2-1	TRBD2	few	17
CATKIAGQFEAFF	TGTGCCACCAAGATCGCCGGGCAGTTTGAAGCTTTCTTT	TRBV27	TRBJ1-1	-	few	13
CSAADRYSYEQYF	TGCAGTGCTGCGGACAGGTACTCCTACGAGCAGTACTTC	TRBV20-1	TRBJ2-7	TRBD1	few	13
CSARGGGYAEAFF	TGCAGTGCTAGAGGCGGGGGGTACGCTGAAGCTTTCTTT	TRBV20-1	TRBJ1-1	-	-	13
CASSQAIQETQYF	TGTGCCAGCAGCCAAGCAATACAAGAGACCCAGTACTTC	TRBV7-2	TRBJ2-5	-	-	13
CASSRRDRGLGDTQYF	TGTGCCAGCAGCCGACGGGACAGGGGGCTGGGGGATACGCAGTATTTT	TRBV7-9	TRBJ2-3	TRBD1	-	16
CASSQGNRERYSPLHF	TGTGCCAGCAGCCAAGGTAACCGGGAGAGATACTCACCCCTCCACTTT	TRBV3-1	TRBJ1-6	-	once	16
CASSSGLAGLLEAGELFF	TGTGCCAGCAGCTCGGGACTAGCGGGGCTGCTCGAAGCCGGGGAGCTGTTTTTT	TRBV7-9	TRBJ2-2	TRBD2	-	18
CASSLGRGEGRGQPQHF	TGTGCCAGCAGCTTGGGCAGGGGGGAAGGGAGAGGTCAGCCCCAGCATTTT	TRBV7-9	TRBJ1-5	TRBD1	-	17
CASSSVDPQAQHF	TGTGCCAGCAGCTCTGTGGACCCACAAGCCCAGCATTTT	TRBV7-6	TRBJ1-5	-	-	13
CASSMPARDSPLHF	TGTGCCAGTAGTATGCCGGCAAGGGACTCACCCCTCCACTTT	TRBV19	TRBJ1-6	-	-	14
CASSPQLSRLAGSYEQYF	TGTGCCAGCAGCCCACAACTATCCCGACTAGCGGGTTCCTACGAGCAGTACTTC	TRBV3-1	TRBJ2-7	TRBD2	-	18
CASSLDRQIQETQYF	TGTGCCAGCAGCTTAGATCGACAGATCCAAGAGACCCAGTACTTC	TRBV11-3	TRBJ2-5	-	few	15
CASSLGQFNEQYF	TGTGCCAGCAGCCTCGGACAATTCAACGAGCAGTACTTC	TRBV11-3	TRBJ2-7	-	-	13
CASSSTGPGGYTF	TGTGCCAGCAGTTCCACAGGGCCGGGGGGCTACACCTTC	TRBV27	TRBJ1-2	-	few	13
CASRPPDRVPYEQYF	TGTGCCAGCAGACCACCAGACAGGGTCCCCTACGAGCAGTACTTC	TRBV27	TRBJ2-7	TRBD1	few	15